The following is a TCR beta chain sequence with its context. This sample was taken from a study of blood T cell repertoires in COVID-19. Germline CDR1 and CDR2: KGHSH and LQKENI. Losses at the gene ends were 2 bases for V and 3 bases for J; bases not matched to a gene: 5. CDR3 size: 15 residues. The repertoire was sequenced with immunoSEQ multiplex PCR; TCRdb's copy has only in-frame clones and lacks some. The data contain a few hundred thousand clones, approximately 87% of them singletons. The chain has TRBV18 and TRBJ2-5; TRBD1 matches at 8 bases. What was sequenced was peripheral blood. The sequence was collected from a man in his fifties or sixties who had recovered from COVID-19. The CDR3: CASSPGQGPKETQYF. The DNA of the CDR3 is TGTGCCAGCTCACCAGGACAGGGTCCGAAAGAGACCCAGTACTTC. Full variable domain (outside the CDR3, taken from reference TRBV18 and TRBJ2-5): NAGVMQNPRHLVRRRGQEARLRCSPMKGHSHVYWYRQLPEEGLKFMVYLQKENIIDESGMPKERFSAEFPKEGPSILRIQQVVRGDSAAYFCASSPGQGPKETQYFGPGTRLLVL.